This section outlines one TCR beta chain sequence together with its context. The data stem from a study of graft-versus-host responses after intestinal transplantation. Clones were read by immunoSEQ multiplex PCR, and TCRdb kept only the in-frame ones, dropping some. The sample consists of about 40,000 clones, more than 85% of them appearing once. CDR3 length equals 14 residues. The trim removed 7 bases at V and 9 bases at J, leaving 7 bases unmatched. From germline, CDR1 is SGHTA and CDR2 FQGNSA. Sequencing was performed on PBMCs, taken 734 days after intestinal transplantation. This chain uses TRBV7-2 with TRBJ2-7, with TRBD2 matching 15 bases. The TCR originated in a human patient who received an intestinal transplant, so some T cells may come from the graft donor. The CDR3: CASNGLAGGDAQYF. The CDR3, as DNA: TGTGCCAGCAACGGACTAGCGGGAGGGGACGCGCAGTACTTC.